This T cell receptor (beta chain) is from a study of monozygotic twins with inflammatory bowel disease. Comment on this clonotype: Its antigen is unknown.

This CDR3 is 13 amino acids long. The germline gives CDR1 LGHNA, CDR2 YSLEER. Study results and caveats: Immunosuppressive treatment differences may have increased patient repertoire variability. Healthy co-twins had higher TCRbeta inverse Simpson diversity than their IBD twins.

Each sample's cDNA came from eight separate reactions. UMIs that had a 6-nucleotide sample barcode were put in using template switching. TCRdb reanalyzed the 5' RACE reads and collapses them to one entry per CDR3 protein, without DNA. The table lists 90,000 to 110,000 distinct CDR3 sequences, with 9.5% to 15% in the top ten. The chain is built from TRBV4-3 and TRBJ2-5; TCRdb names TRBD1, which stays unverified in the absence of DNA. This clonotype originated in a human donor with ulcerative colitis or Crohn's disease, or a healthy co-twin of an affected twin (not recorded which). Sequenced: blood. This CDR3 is CASSQDLQGTEYF.